The T cell receptor (beta chain) described here comes from a study of blood T cells in healthy people across ages. A few counts support this clonotype. Through a sample-barcoded 5' primer and a J-beta primer mix, a second PCR was run for roughly 7 to 11 cycles. One entry per CDR3 protein, called by TCRdb with MiXCR from the 5' RACE reads. The top ten hold over 2% of the sample, which has over 1.5 million distinct CDR3 sequences, roughly 49% seen once. The material sequenced was blood. The receptor comes from a woman aged 40-49 years in good health.

The CDR3 protein is CASSQDTDGNYGYTF. In nucleotides, the CDR3 is TGCGCCAGCAGCCAAGATACCGACGGAAACTATGGCTACACCTTC. The chain couples TRBV4-3 to TRBJ1-2; no clear D gene. CDR3 size: 15 residues. The germline V gene encodes CDR1 LGHNA and CDR2 YSLEER. Trimming took off 0 bases at V and 2 bases at J, with 10 bases between the two ends.